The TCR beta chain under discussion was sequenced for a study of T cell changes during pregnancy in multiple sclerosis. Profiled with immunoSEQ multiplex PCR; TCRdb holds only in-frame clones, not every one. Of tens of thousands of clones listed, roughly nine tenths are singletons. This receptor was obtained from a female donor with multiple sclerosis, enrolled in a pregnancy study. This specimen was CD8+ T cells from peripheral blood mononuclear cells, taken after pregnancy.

The CDR3 DNA reads as TGTGCCAGCAGCAAACGACTAGTTGCCCAGTACTTC. As protein: CASSKRLVAQYF. The chain couples TRBV21-1 to TRBJ2-5; the table's D gene call, TRBD2, was not cross checked with the DNA. TRBV21-1 is noted as a pseudogene. The length of the CDR3 is 12 residues.